The 4 T cell receptor beta chains reported below all come from one sample, sequenced in a study of shared clonotypes between healthy human individuals. Only in-frame clones appear in the TCRdb table, and some are missing; sequencing was by immunoSEQ multiplex PCR. The top ten hold roughly 0.45% of the sample, which has over 1.5 million clones, 98% seen once. Sequencing used naive CD4+ T cells sorted from blood. The subset denotes: CD45RA+ positively selected. These receptors originate from a man aged 25 to 40 in good health.

The chain is built from TRBV27 and TRBJ2-1; no definite D call. Trimming shortened V by 4 bases and J by 2 bases, and 21 bases separated the two germline ends. Germline V gene data show CDR1 as MNHEY and CDR2 as SMNVEV (reference sequence). The CDR3 loop spans 18 amino acids. This chain's CDR3 is CASSYPGGHIGAYNEQFF. DNA of the CDR3: TGTGCCAGCAGTTACCCCGGTGGGCATATAGGCGCCTACAATGAGCAGTTCTTC.

The chain couples TRBV4-1 to TRBJ2-1, with TRBD2 matching over 8 bases. Per the germline V gene, CDR1 is MGHRA and CDR2 is YSYEKL. This CDR3 is 17 amino acids long. Trimming removed 3 bases from V and 2 bases from J; junction bases left unmatched: 9. The DNA of the CDR3 is TGCGCCAGCAGCCAGAGAGCGGGAGAGTGGACCTACAATGAGCAGTTCTTC. It codes for CASSQRAGEWTYNEQFF.

This clone appeared a single time. The V gene is TRBV6-1, the J gene TRBJ1-1; D ambiguous. V was trimmed by 6 bases and J by 3 bases, leaving 11 bases between them. Germline CDR1 MNHNS, CDR2 SASEGT. The CDR3 has 13 residues. The CDR3 nucleotides are TGTGCCAGCAGCATTCCACCGGACACTGAAGCTTTCTTT. This sequence encodes CASSIPPDTEAFF.

V and J are TRBV5-4 and TRBJ2-2; D not resolved. Germline assignment: CDR1 SGHNT and CDR2 YYREEE (reference sequence). V shed 2 bases and J shed 2 bases, with 13 bases lying between them. The CDR3 loop spans 16 amino acids. In nucleotides, the CDR3 is TGTGCCAGCAGCTTAGGCCAGAACCTAAACACCGGGGAGCTGTTTTTT. As protein: CASSLGQNLNTGELFF. Looking up the rest from reference TRBV5-4 and TRBJ2-2 gives the full variable domain: ETGVTQSPTHLIKTRGQQVTLRCSSQSGHNTVSWYQQALGQGPQFIFQYYREEENGRGNFPPRFSGLQFPNYSSELNVNALELDDSALYLCASSLGQNLNTGELFFGEGSRLTVL.